A single T cell receptor beta chain is shown here with its context. The record originates from a study of blood T cell repertoires in COVID-19. Sequenced by immunoSEQ multiplex PCR; TCRdb stores in-frame clones only, minus some. The sample consists of under 250,000 clones, around 80% of them appearing once. The V gene end was trimmed by 4 bases and the J gene end by 1 base; junction bases not matched to a gene: 7. CDR1 is SGHNT, CDR2 YYREEE, per germline (reference sequence). The CDR3 loop spans 16 amino acids. V is TRBV5-4 and J is TRBJ1-1; 10 positions agree with TRBD1. The receptor's source is a man aged 35 to 55 with acute or convalescent COVID-19. The specimen sequenced was peripheral blood. For the CDR3, the DNA is TGTGCCAGCAGCAAAAAGGGACAGGGGACGAACACTGAAGCTTTCTTT. It yields the protein CASSKKGQGTNTEAFF.